This record looks at one T cell receptor (beta chain) sequence and its context. What it recognizes is unknown. This sample was taken from a study of graft-versus-host responses after intestinal transplantation. Overall study: Multivisceral, liver-intestinal, or isolated intestinal grafts went to recipients. Tacrolimus plus steroids were given to all recipients for approximately three years, preceded by anti-thymocyte globulin induction.

Study observations and caveats: Present in recipient marrow, GvH clones included some that appeared first in ileum or blood. Peak circulating GvH clone levels were associated with early post-transplant HvG declines.

Profiling relied on immunoSEQ multiplex PCR, and the TCRdb table lists in-frame clones only, not all of them. There are about 21,000 clones in the sample; roughly 89% occur only once, and under 6.5% lies in the top ten. This specimen consisted of PBMCs, obtained more than 62 days after intestinal transplantation. The clonotype was recovered from a human patient who received an intestinal transplant, so some T cells may come from the graft donor.

CDR3 sequence reads: CASSETGAEAFF. The CDR3 DNA reads TGTGCCAGCAGTGAGACAGGGGCTGAAGCTTTCTTT. V usage is TRBV25-1 and J usage is TRBJ1-1; 8 bases fit TRBD1. The V gene end was trimmed by 3 bases and the J gene end by 6 bases; junction bases not matched to a gene: 0. Per the germline V gene, CDR1 is MGHDK and CDR2 is SYGVNS. This CDR3 spans 12 amino acids.